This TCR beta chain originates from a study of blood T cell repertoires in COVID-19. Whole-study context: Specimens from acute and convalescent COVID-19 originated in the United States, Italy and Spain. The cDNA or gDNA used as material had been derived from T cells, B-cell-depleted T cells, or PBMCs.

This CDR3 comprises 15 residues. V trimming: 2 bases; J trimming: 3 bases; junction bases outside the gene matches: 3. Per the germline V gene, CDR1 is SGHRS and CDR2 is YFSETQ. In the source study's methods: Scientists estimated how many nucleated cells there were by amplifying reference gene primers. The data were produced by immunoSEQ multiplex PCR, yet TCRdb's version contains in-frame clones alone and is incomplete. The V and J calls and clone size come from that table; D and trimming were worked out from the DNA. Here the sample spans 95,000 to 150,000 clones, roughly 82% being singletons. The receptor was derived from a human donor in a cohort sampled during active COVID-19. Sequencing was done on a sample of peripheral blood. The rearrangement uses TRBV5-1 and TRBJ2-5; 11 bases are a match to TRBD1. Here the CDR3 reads CASSFWDRGEETQYF. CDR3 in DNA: TGCGCCAGCAGCTTTTGGGACAGGGGGGAAGAGACCCAGTACTTC.